The rows below give T cell receptor beta chains drawn from one sample of a study of T cells in Graves' hyperthyroidism and ophthalmopathy. TCRdb recomputed calls from the multiplex PCR reads with MiXCR, one row per CDR3 protein. Of around 800,000 distinct CDR3 sequences in the sample, around 39% are singletons; the top ten hold 7.5% to 9.5%. The source material was blood. Receptors originate from a man between 18 and 35 years old with Graves' hyperthyroidism. Each CDR3 is given without its conserved first and last residue. The order of the fields is clone size, J gene, V gene, CDR3 protein. Clone sizes are given selectively: once, few, many, or a class where the clone is expanded.

many,TRBJ1-1,TRBV20-1,SAQGTEAF
.,TRBJ2-7,TRBV7-3,ASSLGVNRGDEQY
few,TRBJ1-5,TRBV5-4,ASSFTQGLKFFSNQPQH
few,TRBJ1-6,TRBV2,ASSKDRASDSPLH
once,TRBJ1-1,TRBV7-4,ASSLEDRGFTEAF
many,TRBJ1-5,TRBV2,ATADDSNQPQH
.,TRBJ2-2,TRBV5-1,ASKHSGRSVNGELF
few,TRBJ1-1,TRBV9,ASSVGAGGSRGTEAF
few,TRBJ1-4,TRBV7-2,ASSSGRVNEKLF
many,TRBJ2-5,TRBV20-1,SASDRQQETQY
many,TRBJ1-1,TRBV20-1,SAKDGGTEAF
.,TRBJ2-5,TRBV7-9,ASSLTGTQY
.,TRBJ2-7,TRBV12-3/TRBV12-4,ASTQAGGPYEQY
many,TRBJ1-6,TRBV7-9,ASSLYGGNSPLH
many,TRBJ1-1,TRBV19,ASRASVNTEAF
few,TRBJ2-7,TRBV7-6,ASSASLAGGTEQY
.,TRBJ1-1,TRBV10-3,ASRDTQGPEAF
.,TRBJ1-3,TRBV9,ASSVEVGTSGNTIY
.,TRBJ2-1,TRBV29-1,SVAGTGGLNEQF
.,TRBJ1-4,TRBV20-1,SASLLNEKLF
many,TRBJ1-2,TRBV7-2,ASSLVAFAEQRYT
many,TRBJ1-3,TRBV7-7,ASSRSPGNTIY
.,TRBJ2-7,TRBV19,ASAAGTGTGAQY
few,TRBJ1-2,TRBV12-3/TRBV12-4,ASSLGGTNYGYT
once,TRBJ1-3,TRBV10-3,AISADSGNTIY
few,TRBJ2-7,TRBV15,ATHITGSTGEQY
few,TRBJ2-7,TRBV20-1,SARVGGIHYEQY
many,TRBJ2-7,TRBV7-2,ASSLANRGNEY
many,TRBJ1-1,TRBV29-1,SVEGRLVRMNTEAF
many,TRBJ2-5,TRBV7-9,AEETQY
.,TRBJ2-5,TRBV7-9,ATGQGAGETQY
.,TRBJ2-3,TRBV15,ATRGRLTDTQY
.,TRBJ1-1,TRBV19,ASSIAPSRGDPNTEAF
many,TRBJ1-1,TRBV20-1,SALTQDTNTEAF
.,TRBJ1-1,TRBV7-2,ASSQDRWAANTEAF
few,TRBJ1-4,TRBV29-1,SVEKLF
.,TRBJ1-6,TRBV7-3,ASSPGQGLNNSPLH